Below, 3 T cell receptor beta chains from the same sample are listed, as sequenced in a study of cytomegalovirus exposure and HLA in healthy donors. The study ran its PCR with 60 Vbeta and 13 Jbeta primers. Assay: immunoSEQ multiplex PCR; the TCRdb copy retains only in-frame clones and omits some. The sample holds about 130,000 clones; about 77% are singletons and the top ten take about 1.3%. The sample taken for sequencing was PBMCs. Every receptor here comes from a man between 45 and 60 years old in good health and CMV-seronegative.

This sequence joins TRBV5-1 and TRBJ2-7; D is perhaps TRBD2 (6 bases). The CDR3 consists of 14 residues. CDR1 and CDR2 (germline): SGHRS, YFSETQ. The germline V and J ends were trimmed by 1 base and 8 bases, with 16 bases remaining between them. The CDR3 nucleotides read TGCGCCAGCAGCTTGTCGGGGGACCGAGATAAGCAGTACTTC. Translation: CASSLSGDRDKQYF.

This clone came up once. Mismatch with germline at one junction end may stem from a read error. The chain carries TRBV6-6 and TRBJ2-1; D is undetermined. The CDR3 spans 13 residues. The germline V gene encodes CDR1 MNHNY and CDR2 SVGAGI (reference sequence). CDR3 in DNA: TGTGCCAGCAGTTCCCTATCCTCCAATGAGCAGTTCTTC. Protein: CASSSLSSNEQFF.

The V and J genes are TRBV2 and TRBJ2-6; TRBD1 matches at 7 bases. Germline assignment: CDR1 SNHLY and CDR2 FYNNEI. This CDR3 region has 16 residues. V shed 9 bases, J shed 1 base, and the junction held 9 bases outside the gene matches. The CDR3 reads CASRTGDQSGANVLTF. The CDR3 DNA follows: TGTGCCAGTCGAACAGGGGATCAATCTGGGGCCAACGTCCTGACTTTC.